Listed below are T cell receptor beta chains from one sample, sequenced in a study of cytomegalovirus exposure and HLA in healthy donors. Sequenced by immunoSEQ multiplex PCR; TCRdb stores in-frame clones only, minus some. This sample's table has under 200,000 clones. Sequenced: PBMCs. The receptors derive from a woman between 18 and 30 years old in good health and CMV-seropositive. The CDR3 runs from the conserved cysteine through the conserved F or W. The D gene is left open where the match is weak.

>TRBJ2-7|TRBV6-1|TRBD1
TGTGCCAGCAGGGCCGGGACAGGACTATCCTACGAGCAGTACTTC
CASRAGTGLSYEQYF
>TRBJ1-1|TRBV10-3|TRBD1
TGTGCCATCAGTGGGGGGACAGGGGGCGAGACTGAAGCTTTCTTT
CAISGGTGGETEAFF
>TRBJ2-7|TRBV7-8|NA
TGTGCCAGCAGCTTAGATAGGTACGGGGAAGTGGGCGAGCAGTACTTC
CASSLDRYGEVGEQYF
>TRBJ1-1|TRBV5-1|NA
TGCGCCAGCGGGAGGGGGGGGATCGGGACGAACACTGAAGCTTTCTTT
CASGRGGIGTNTEAFF
>TRBJ2-3|TRBV5-1|NA
TGCGCCAGCAGCTTGGTTCCGGGTCCGGCAGATACGCAGTATTTT
CASSLVPGPADTQYF
>TRBJ2-7|TRBV4-1|TRBD1
TGCGCCAGCAGCCAAATGACAGGGAGTCCCTACGAGCAGTACTTC
CASSQMTGSPYEQYF
>TRBJ1-6|TRBV10-3|NA
TGTGCCATCAGTGACGGCGGGAAGGATTGGTTCTATTCACCCCTCCACTTT
CAISDGGKDWFYSPLHF
>TRBJ1-5|TRBV18|NA
TGTGCCAGCTCTCTCGGGAGCAATCAGCCCCAGCATTTT
CASSLGSNQPQHF
>TRBJ1-4|TRBV7-9|NA
TGTGCCAGCAGCTGGGACTACCGGCGGGCTAATGAAAAACTGTTTTTT
CASSWDYRRANEKLFF
>TRBJ1-5|TRBV7-8|TRBD1
TGTGCCAGCAGCTTAGCCGAGGGGGCGCTTAATCAGCCCCAGCATTTT
CASSLAEGALNQPQHF
>TRBJ2-7|TRBV30|TRBD2
TGTGCCTGGAGTGAACTATGGGCTAGCGGGAGAAACGAGCAGTACTTC
CAWSELWASGRNEQYF
>TRBJ1-1|TRBV4-1|NA
TGCGCCAGCAGCCCCTCCCGCCTAGTCGGGGACACTGAAGCTTTCTTT
CASSPSRLVGDTEAFF
>TRBJ2-1|TRBV29-1|NA
TGCAGCGTTGAAGATTGGGATAGCGGAGATCCTACGGCCTACAATGAGCAGTTCTTC
CSVEDWDSGDPTAYNEQFF
>TRBJ2-1|TRBV5-4|NA
TGTGCCAGCAGCTTGGCCGCGACTAGTTATATGAATGAGCAGTTCTTC
CASSLAATSYMNEQFF
>TRBJ1-2|TRBV2|NA
TGTGCCAGCAGTACTACAGGAAACTATGGCTACACCTTC
CASSTTGNYGYTF
>TRBJ2-2|TRBV7-7|NA
TGTGCTAGCAGCTTAGTTAGTTCCACCGGGGAGCTGTTTTTT
CASSLVSSTGELFF
>TRBJ1-2|TRBV2|NA
TGTGCCAGCAGTGAGGGGCAGGCCTATGGCTACACCTTC
CASSEGQAYGYTF
>TRBJ2-2|TRBV4-2|NA
TGTGCCAGCAGCCAAGATGTAGAGGGAACCACCGGGGAGCTGTTTTTT
CASSQDVEGTTGELFF
>TRBJ2-2|TRBV27|TRBD2
TGTGCCAGCAGTGTCCCTGGACTAGCGGGGGGGCGCTGCACCGGGGAGCTGTTTTTT
CASSVPGLAGGRCTGELFF
>TRBJ1-2|TRBV19|NA
TGTGCCAGTAGCCCAGGGTTTATCTATGGCTACACCTTC
CASSPGFIYGYTF
>TRBJ2-7|TRBV6-1|TRBD1
TGTGCCAGCAGTGGGCCAGGACAGGGCGATTCCTACGAGCAGTACTTC
CASSGPGQGDSYEQYF
>TRBJ2-7|TRBV10-3|NA
TGTGCCATCAGTGATTCACAAAGGGGGTGGGACACCTACGAGCAGTACTTC
CAISDSQRGWDTYEQYF
>TRBJ1-4|TRBV15|NA
TGTGCCACCAGCAGACCGGGGTCTAATGAAAAACTGTTTTTT
CATSRPGSNEKLFF
>TRBJ1-2|TRBV18|TRBD1
TGTGCCAGCTCACGGTCCTCCGGGACAGACTATGGCTACACCTTC
CASSRSSGTDYGYTF
>TRBJ1-1|TRBV18|TRBD1
TGTGCCAGCTCGGGACAGGGGAACACTGAAGCTTTCTTT
CASSGQGNTEAFF
>TRBJ2-7|TRBV7-9|TRBD1
TGTGCCAGCAGCCCCGGGACAGGGGACTACGAGCAGTACTTC
CASSPGTGDYEQYF
>TRBJ2-7|TRBV18|TRBD1
TGTGCCAGCTCACCCACAGGGGCCGAGCAGTACTTC
CASSPTGAEQYF
>TRBJ1-1|TRBV4-2|TRBD1
TGTGCCAGCAGCCAAGTTACAGGGGGAAATACTGAAGCTTTCTTT
CASSQVTGGNTEAFF
>TRBJ1-1|TRBV19|TRBD1
TGTGCCAGTAGTGGGACAGGGAATCAGGTCTTGTTTTCCATGAACACTGAAGCTTTCTTT
CASSGTGNQVLFSMNTEAFF
>TRBJ1-5|TRBV6-1|NA
TGTGCCAGCAATGCGGGAAGTATTCAGCCCCAGCATTTT
CASNAGSIQPQHF
>TRBJ1-1|TRBV14|TRBD1
TGTGCCAGCAGCCTGACCGACAGGGCGAACACTGAAGCTTTCTTT
CASSLTDRANTEAFF
>TRBJ1-2|TRBV6-5|TRBD1
TGTGCCAGCACTGACAGGGGGCCCAAATACACCTTC
CASTDRGPKYTF
>TRBJ1-6|TRBV23-1|NA
TGCGCCAGCATGCTCTGGGCTGACTATAATTCACCCCTCCACTTT
CASMLWADYNSPLHF
>TRBJ2-7|TRBV4-1|NA
TGCGCCAGCAGCCAGGACTGGTTAGCTGTCTACGAGCAGTACTTC
CASSQDWLAVYEQYF
>TRBJ2-3|TRBV12-2|NA
TGTGCAAGTCGCTTTCGCCGGGATGGCACAGATACGCAGTATTTT
CASRFRRDGTDTQYF
>TRBJ2-5|TRBV7-2|TRBD1
TGTGCCAGCAGCTTTTCCGGGACAGCCCAAGAGACCCAGTACTTC
CASSFSGTAQETQYF
>TRBJ1-5|TRBV2|NA
TGTGCCAGCCTCGGTGGGGGCGGCGGCAATCAGCCCCAGCATTTT
CASLGGGGGNQPQHF
>TRBJ2-5|TRBV9|TRBD2
TGTGCCAGCAGCCCCCGAGTTGGGGCTAGCGGGGGAAGACAAGAGACCCAGTACTTC
CASSPRVGASGGRQETQYF
>TRBJ2-7|TRBV7-2|NA
TGTGCCAGCAGCTTAGCGCAGGGATTAACCTACGAGCAGTACTTC
CASSLAQGLTYEQYF
>TRBJ1-2|TRBV6-5|TRBD1
TGTGCCAGCAGTTACTCCGGGGGACAGGGGACGGGTGGCTACACCTTC
CASSYSGGQGTGGYTF
>TRBJ1-2|TRBV7-9|NA
TGTGCCAGCAGCTTAGGTTCGGACTATGGCTACACCTTC
CASSLGSDYGYTF
>TRBJ1-5|TRBV7-2|NA
TGTGCCAGCAGAGGCCAGGGCTTAGGCAATCAGCCCCAGCATTTT
CASRGQGLGNQPQHF
>TRBJ1-6|TRBV5-4|NA
TGTGCCAGCAGCTTGGGGCAGGCGTATTCACCCCTCCACTTT
CASSLGQAYSPLHF
>TRBJ1-4|TRBV7-2|TRBD1
TGTGCCAGCAGCTTCGACTTGACAGGGGGTTCGGCTAAGTTTTTT
CASSFDLTGGSAKFF
>TRBJ2-5|TRBV6-1|TRBD1
TGTGCCAGCAGTGACCGGGACAGCCAAGAGACCCAGTACTTC
CASSDRDSQETQYF
>TRBJ2-2|TRBV4-1|TRBD1
TGCGCCAGCAGCTCCCGACTGGGACAGGGAAGTCCCTCTGACCAAAACACCGGGGAGCTGTTTTTT
CASSSRLGQGSPSDQNTGELFF
>TRBJ1-3|TRBV18|NA
TGTGCCAGCTCACCAAGACAGACCTCTGGAAACACCATATATTTT
CASSPRQTSGNTIYF
>TRBJ2-3|TRBV4-3|TRBD2
TGCGCCAGCAGCCAAGATGGAGGGACTACCACAGATACGCAGTATTTT
CASSQDGGTTTDTQYF
>TRBJ1-5|TRBV30|NA
TGTGCCTGGAGGAGACAGGAGAATCAGCCCCAGCATTTT
CAWRRQENQPQHF
>TRBJ2-5|TRBV5-5|TRBD1
TGTGCCAGCAGCTTAACAGGGGCGGCGGAGACCCAGTACTTC
CASSLTGAAETQYF
>TRBJ1-1|TRBV5-1|TRBD1
TGCGCCAGCAGTTTTCAGGGGGTCAAGAACACTGAAGCTTTCTTT
CASSFQGVKNTEAFF